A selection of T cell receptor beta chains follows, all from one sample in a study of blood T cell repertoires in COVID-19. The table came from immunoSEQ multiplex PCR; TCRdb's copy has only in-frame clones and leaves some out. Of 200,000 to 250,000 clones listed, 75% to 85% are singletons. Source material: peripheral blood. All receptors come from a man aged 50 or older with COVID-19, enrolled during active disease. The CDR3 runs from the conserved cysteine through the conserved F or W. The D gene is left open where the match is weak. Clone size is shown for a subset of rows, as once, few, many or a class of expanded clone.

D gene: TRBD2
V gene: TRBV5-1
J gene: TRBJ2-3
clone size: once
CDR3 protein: CASSQGLAGARDTQYF
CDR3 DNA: TGCGCCAGCAGCCAGGGACTAGCGGGGGCAAGAGATACGCAGTATTTT

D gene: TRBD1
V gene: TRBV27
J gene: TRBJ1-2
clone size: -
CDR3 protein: CASSLSRSGTGVGGYTF
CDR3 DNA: TGTGCCAGCAGTTTATCCCGATCCGGGACAGGGGTGGGGGGCTACACCTTC

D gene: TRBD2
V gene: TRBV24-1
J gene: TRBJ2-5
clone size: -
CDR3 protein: CATSVRAGGQETQYF
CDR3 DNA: TGTGCCACCAGTGTCCGAGCGGGGGGCCAAGAGACCCAGTACTTC

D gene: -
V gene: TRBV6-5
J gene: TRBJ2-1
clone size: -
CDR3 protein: CASSSSGTIIYNEQFF
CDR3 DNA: TGTGCCAGCAGTTCCTCGGGGACAATCATCTACAATGAGCAGTTCTTC

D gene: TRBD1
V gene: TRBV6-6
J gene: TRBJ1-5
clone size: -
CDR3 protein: CASSRTGSNQPQHF
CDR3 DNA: TGTGCCAGCAGCCGGACAGGTAGCAATCAGCCCCAGCATTTT

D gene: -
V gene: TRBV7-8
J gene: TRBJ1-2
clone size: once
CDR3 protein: CASSEQGPTNYGYTF
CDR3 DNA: TGTGCCAGCAGCGAACAGGGCCCTACGAACTATGGCTACACCTTC

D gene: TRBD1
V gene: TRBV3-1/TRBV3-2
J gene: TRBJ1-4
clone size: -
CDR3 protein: CASSHSGTGEEKLFF
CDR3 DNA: TGTGCCAGCAGCCACTCCGGGACAGGGGAGGAAAAACTGTTTTTT

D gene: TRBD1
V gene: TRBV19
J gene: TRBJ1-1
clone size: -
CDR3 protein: CASSIRTDRVNTEAFF
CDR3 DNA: TGTGCCAGTAGTATTCGGACAGACAGGGTGAACACTGAAGCTTTCTTT

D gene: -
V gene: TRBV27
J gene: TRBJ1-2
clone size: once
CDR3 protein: CASSLTPPFGGRDYGYTF
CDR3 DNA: TGTGCCAGCAGTTTAACCCCTCCCTTTGGGGGCCGGGACTATGGCTACACCTTC

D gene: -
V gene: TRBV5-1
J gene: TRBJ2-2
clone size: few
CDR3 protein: CASSPPAGATGELFF
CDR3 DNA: TGCGCCAGCAGCCCGCCCGCAGGGGCCACCGGGGAGCTGTTTTTT

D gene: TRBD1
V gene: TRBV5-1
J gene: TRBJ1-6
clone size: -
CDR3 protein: CASSLAAGTGGNSPLHF
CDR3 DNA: TGCGCCAGCAGCTTGGCCGCCGGGACAGGGGGTAATTCACCCCTCCACTTT

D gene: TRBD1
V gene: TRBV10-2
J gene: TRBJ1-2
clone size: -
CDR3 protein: CASSAAGGGYGYTF
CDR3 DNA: TGCGCCAGCAGTGCGGCAGGGGGCGGCTATGGCTACACCTTC

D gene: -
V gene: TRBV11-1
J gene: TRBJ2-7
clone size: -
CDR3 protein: CASSLTGGYEQYF
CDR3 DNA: TGTGCCAGCAGCTTAACCGGGGGCTACGAGCAGTACTTC